This T cell receptor (beta chain) was sequenced in a study of OX40 agonist ivuxolimab in advanced cancers. Clones were sequenced by immunoSEQ multiplex PCR, and TCRdb holds only the in-frame ones, with some missing. The table includes some 70,000 clones, over 75% detected once. The V gene end was trimmed by 0 bases and the J gene end by 7 bases; junction bases not matched to a gene: 4. The CDR3 spans 13 residues. Germline values: CDR1 SGHTS, CDR2 YDEGEE. The sample consisted of CD4+ or CD8+ T cells sorted from blood, taken in a trial of the OX40 agonist ivuxolimab. This TCR came from an adult with an advanced solid tumor such as melanoma, head and neck, liver or kidney cancer. The chain is built from TRBV5-8 and TRBJ2-7, with 7 nucleotides matching TRBD2. This chain's CDR3 is CASSLGLADEQYV. The CDR3 DNA follows: TGTGCCAGCAGCTTGGGGCTAGCGGATGAGCAGTACGTC.